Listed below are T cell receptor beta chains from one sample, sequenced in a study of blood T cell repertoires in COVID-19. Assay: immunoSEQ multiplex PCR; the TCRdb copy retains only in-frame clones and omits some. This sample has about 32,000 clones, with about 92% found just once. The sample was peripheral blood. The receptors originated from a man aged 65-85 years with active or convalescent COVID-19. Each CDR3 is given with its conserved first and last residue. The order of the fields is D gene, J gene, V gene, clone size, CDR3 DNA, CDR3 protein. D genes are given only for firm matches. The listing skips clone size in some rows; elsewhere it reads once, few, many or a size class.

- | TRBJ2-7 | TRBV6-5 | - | TGTGCCAGCAGACAGGGTCCGTCCTACGAGCAGTACTTC | CASRQGPSYEQYF
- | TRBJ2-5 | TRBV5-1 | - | TGCGCCAGCAGCTTCGGGGATAAAGAGACCCAGTACTTC | CASSFGDKETQYF
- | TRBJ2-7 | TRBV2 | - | TGTGCCAGCAGTGAAATCGGACAGCAAAGCTACGAGCAGTACTTC | CASSEIGQQSYEQYF
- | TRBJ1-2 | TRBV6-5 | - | TGTGCCAGTCAGGGGACGGCTTATGGCTACACCTTC | CASQGTAYGYTF
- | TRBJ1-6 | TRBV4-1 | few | TGCGCCAGCAGCCAAGTTCCAGGCACTAATTCACCCCTCCACTTT | CASSQVPGTNSPLHF
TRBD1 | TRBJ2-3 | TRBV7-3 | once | TGTGCCAGCAGTCCACAGGGGGCAGGCACAGATACGCAGTATTTT | CASSPQGAGTDTQYF
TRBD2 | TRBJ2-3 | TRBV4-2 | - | TGTGCCAGCAGCCCCAGCCTTTCACCGTGGGGGGGTACGCAGTATTTT | CASSPSLSPWGGTQYF
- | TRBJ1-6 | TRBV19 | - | TGTGCCAGTAGTATGAGTGTCTCCTATAATTCACCCCTCCACTTT | CASSMSVSYNSPLHF
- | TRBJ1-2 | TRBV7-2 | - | TGTGCCAGCAGCTCCTCAGGAGGGCTTGGCTACACCTTC | CASSSSGGLGYTF
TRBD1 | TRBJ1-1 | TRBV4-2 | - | TGTGCCAGCAGCCAACAGGGGGCCATCACTGAAGCTTTCTTT | CASSQQGAITEAFF
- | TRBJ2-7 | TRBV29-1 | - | TGCAGCGTTAAGGAGGGGTGGGCCTACGAGCAGTACTTC | CSVKEGWAYEQYF
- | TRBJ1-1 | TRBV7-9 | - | TGTGCCAGCAGATTGGACAAAGACACTGAAGCTTTCTTT | CASRLDKDTEAFF
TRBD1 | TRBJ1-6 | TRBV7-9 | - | TGTGCCAGCAGCTTGACAGGGTTTAATTCACCCCTCCACTTT | CASSLTGFNSPLHF
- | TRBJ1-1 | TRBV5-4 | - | TGTGCCAGCAGCTTGGGAGGGTTGAACACTGAAGCTTTCTTT | CASSLGGLNTEAFF
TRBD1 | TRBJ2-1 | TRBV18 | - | TGTGCCAGCTCCCCGGCAGGGACAGGGTTTGATGAGCAGTTCTTC | CASSPAGTGFDEQFF
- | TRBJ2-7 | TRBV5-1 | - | TGCGCCAGCAGCTTGGGCCCCTTCTCCAGATCCTACGAGCAGTACTTC | CASSLGPFSRSYEQYF
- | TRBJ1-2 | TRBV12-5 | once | TGTGCTAGTGGTTCCCCAGGGGACAAATTCTATGGCTACACCTTC | CASGSPGDKFYGYTF
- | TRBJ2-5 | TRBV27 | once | TGTGCCAGCAGTTTTCAGGGGTCGGAGACCCAGTACTTC | CASSFQGSETQYF
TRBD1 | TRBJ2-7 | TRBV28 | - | TGTGCCAGCAGTTACGACAGGGCCTACGAGCAGTACTTC | CASSYDRAYEQYF
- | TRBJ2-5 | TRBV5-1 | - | TGCGCCAGCAGCTTGGGACAGTTACAAGAGACCCAGTACTTC | CASSLGQLQETQYF
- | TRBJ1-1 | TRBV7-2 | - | TGTGCCAGCAGCTTAGATGGGGGGACTGAAGCTTTCTTT | CASSLDGGTEAFF
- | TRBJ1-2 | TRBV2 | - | TGTGCCAGCAGTGAGACTGACTATGGCTACACCTTC | CASSETDYGYTF
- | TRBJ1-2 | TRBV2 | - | TGTGCCAGCAGTGCCGAACTTCTGAACTATGGCTACACCTTC | CASSAELLNYGYTF
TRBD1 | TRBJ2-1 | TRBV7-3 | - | TGTGCCAGCAGCTTATTGCCCCGGACAGGGGGCTCCTACAATGAGCAGTTCTTC | CASSLLPRTGGSYNEQFF
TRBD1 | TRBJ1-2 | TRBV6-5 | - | TGTGCCAGCACCGACAGGGGCGGCTACACCTTC | CASTDRGGYTF
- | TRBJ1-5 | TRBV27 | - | TGTGCCAGCAGCCGGGGATCTTCTAATCAGCCCCAGCATTTT | CASSRGSSNQPQHF
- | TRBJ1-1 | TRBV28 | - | TGTGCCAGCAGTTTAAGTAGGGGTTCGGCTTTCTTT | CASSLSRGSAFF
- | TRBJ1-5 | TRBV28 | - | TGTGCCAGCAGTCCGACAGCAGGCAGCAATCAGCCCCAGCATTTT | CASSPTAGSNQPQHF
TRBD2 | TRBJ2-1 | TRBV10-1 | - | TGCGCCAGCAGTGTAGCGTGGAGCGGGAGACTAAATGAGCAGTTCTTC | CASSVAWSGRLNEQFF
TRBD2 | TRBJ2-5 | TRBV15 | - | TGTGCCACCAGCAGAGATCGGCTAGCGGAAGAGACCCAGTACTTC | CATSRDRLAEETQYF
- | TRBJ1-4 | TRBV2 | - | TGTGCCAGCAGTGAAGGGGCAGGGCAGGAAAAACTGTTTTTT | CASSEGAGQEKLFF
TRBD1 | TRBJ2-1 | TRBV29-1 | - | TGCAGCGTTTCCGGGACAGGGATCTACAATGAGCAGTTCTTC | CSVSGTGIYNEQFF
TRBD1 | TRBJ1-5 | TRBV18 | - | TGTGCCAGCTCACCACTCCAGGGGGCCGAGCAGCCCCAGCATTTT | CASSPLQGAEQPQHF
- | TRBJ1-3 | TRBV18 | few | TGTGCCAGCTCAATCGCCGGAGGCATCGAGGGAAACACCATATATTTT | CASSIAGGIEGNTIYF
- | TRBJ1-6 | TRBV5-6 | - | TGTGCCAGCAGCTTGGGTCAGGATAATTCACCCCTCCACTTT | CASSLGQDNSPLHF
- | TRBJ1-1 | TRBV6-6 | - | TGTGCCAGCAGCCCGGAGGGGTTCGGGAACACTGAAGCTTTCTTT | CASSPEGFGNTEAFF